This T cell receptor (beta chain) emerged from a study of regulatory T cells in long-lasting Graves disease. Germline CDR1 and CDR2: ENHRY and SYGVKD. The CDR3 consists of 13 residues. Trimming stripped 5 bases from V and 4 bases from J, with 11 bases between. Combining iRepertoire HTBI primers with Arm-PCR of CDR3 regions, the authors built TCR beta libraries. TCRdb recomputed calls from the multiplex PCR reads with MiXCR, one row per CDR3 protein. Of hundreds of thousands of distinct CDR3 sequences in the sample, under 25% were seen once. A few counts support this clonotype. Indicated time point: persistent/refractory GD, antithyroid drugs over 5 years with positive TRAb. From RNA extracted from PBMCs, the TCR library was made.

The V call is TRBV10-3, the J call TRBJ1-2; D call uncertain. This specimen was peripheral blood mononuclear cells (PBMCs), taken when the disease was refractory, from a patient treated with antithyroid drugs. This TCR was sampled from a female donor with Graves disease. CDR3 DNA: TGTGCCATCAGTCTAGGGTCAGGCTATGGCTACACCTTC. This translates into CAISLGSGYGYTF.